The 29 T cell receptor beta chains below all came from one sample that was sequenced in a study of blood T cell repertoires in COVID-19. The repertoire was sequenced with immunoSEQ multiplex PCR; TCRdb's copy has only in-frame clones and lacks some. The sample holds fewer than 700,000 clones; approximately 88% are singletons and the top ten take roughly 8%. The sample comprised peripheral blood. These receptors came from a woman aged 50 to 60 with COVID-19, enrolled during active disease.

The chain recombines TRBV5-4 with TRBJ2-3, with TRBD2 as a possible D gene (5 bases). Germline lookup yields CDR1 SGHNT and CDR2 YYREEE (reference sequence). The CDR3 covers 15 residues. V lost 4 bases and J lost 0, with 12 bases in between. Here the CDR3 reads CASSRRGGSTDTQYF. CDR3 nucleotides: TGTGCCAGCAGCCGCCGTGGAGGTAGCACAGATACGCAGTATTTT.

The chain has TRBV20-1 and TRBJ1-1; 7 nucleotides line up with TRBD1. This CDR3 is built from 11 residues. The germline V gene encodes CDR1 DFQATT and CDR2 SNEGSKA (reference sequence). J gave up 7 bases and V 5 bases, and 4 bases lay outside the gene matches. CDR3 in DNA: TGCAGTGCTGTTAGACAGGGTGAAGCTTTCTTT. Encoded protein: CSAVRQGEAFF.

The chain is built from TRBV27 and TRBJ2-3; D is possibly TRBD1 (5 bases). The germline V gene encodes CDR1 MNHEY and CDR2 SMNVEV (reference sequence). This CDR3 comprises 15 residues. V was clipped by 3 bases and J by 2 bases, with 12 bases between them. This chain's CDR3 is CASSLGPQATDTQYF. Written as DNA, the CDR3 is TGTGCCAGCAGTTTGGGGCCGCAGGCCACAGATACGCAGTATTTT.

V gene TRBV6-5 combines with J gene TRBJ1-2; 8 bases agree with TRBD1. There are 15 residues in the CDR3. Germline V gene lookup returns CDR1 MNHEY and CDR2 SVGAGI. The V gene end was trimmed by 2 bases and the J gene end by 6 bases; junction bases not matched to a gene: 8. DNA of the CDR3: TGTGCCAGCAGTTACGCCTCTCCGACAGGGGATGGCTACACCTTC. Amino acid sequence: CASSYASPTGDGYTF.

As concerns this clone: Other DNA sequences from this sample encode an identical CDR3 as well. CDR3 bases: TGCGCCAGCAGCTTGGTGCAGGCGAACACTGAAGCTTTCTTT. It specifies CASSLVQANTEAFF. The chain employs TRBV5-1 and TRBJ1-1; D not resolved. The CDR3 spans 14 residues. V dropped 0 bases and J dropped 1 base, with 7 bases sitting between them. Per germline, CDR1 SGHRS and CDR2 YFSETQ. Looking up the rest from reference TRBV5-1 and TRBJ1-1 gives the full variable domain: KAGVTQTPRYLIKTRGQQVTLSCSPISGHRSVSWYQQTPGQGLQFLFEYFSETQRNKGNFPGRFSGRQFSNSRSEMNVSTLELGDSALYLCASSLVQANTEAFFGQGTRLTVV.

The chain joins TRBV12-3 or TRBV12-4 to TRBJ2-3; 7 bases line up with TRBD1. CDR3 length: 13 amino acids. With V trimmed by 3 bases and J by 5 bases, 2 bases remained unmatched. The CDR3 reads CASSFRDRDTQYF. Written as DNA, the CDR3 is TGTGCCAGCAGTTTCCGGGACAGAGATACGCAGTATTTT.

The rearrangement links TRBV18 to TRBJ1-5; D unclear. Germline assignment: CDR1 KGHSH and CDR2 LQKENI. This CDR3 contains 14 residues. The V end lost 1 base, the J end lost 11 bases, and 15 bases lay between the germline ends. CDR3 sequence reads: CASSPRNLAGAQHF. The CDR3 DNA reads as TGTGCCAGCTCACCACGTAACTTGGCCGGGGCCCAGCATTTT.

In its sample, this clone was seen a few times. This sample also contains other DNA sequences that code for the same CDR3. CDR3 protein: CAWSVQIEAFF. For the CDR3, the DNA is TGTGCCTGGAGTGTACAGATTGAAGCTTTCTTT. The J gene is TRBJ1-1, the V gene TRBV30; D is undetermined. V lost 0 bases and J lost 7, with 6 bases in between. Germline CDR1 and CDR2: GTSNPN and SVGIG (reference sequence). This CDR3 has 11 residues.

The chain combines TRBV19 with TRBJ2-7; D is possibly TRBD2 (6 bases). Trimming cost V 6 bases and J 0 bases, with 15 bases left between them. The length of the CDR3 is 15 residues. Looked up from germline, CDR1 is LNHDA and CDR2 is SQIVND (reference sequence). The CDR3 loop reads CASRVSGESSYEQYF. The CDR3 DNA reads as TGTGCCAGTAGAGTCTCGGGGGAAAGCTCCTACGAGCAGTACTTC.

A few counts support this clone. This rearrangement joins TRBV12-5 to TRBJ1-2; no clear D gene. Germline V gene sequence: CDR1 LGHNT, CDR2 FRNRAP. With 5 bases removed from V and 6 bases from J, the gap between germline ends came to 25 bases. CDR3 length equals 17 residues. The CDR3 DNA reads TGTGCTAGTGGTCCCCGGGAGGGAGGAACGATACCAGATGGCTACACCTTC. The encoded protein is CASGPREGGTIPDGYTF.

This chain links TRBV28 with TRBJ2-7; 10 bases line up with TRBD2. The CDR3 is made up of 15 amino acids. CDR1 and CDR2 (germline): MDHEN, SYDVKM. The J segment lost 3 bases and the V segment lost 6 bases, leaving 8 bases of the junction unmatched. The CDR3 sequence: CASSPGGLADYEQYF. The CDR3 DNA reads TGTGCCAGCAGCCCCGGAGGACTAGCGGACTACGAGCAGTACTTC. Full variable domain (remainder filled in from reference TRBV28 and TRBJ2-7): DVKVTQSSRYLVKRTGEKVFLECVQDMDHENMFWYRQDPGLGLRLIYFSYDVKMKEKGDIPEGYSVSREKKERFSLILESASTNQTSMYLCASSPGGLADYEQYFGPGTRLTVT.

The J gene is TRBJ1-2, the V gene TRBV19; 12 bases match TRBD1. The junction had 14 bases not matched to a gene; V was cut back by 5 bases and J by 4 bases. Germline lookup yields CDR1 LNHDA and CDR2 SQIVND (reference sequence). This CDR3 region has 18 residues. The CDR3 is CASSRRPGTGGAGYGYTF. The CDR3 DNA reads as TGTGCCAGTAGTCGACGTCCCGGGACAGGGGGCGCGGGCTATGGCTACACCTTC.

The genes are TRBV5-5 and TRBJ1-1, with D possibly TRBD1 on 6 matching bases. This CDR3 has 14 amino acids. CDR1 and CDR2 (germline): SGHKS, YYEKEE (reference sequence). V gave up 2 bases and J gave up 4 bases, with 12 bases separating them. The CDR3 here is CASSFQSRGTEAFF. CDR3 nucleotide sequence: TGTGCCAGCAGCTTTCAATCCAGGGGCACTGAAGCTTTCTTT.

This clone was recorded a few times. CDR3 in amino acids: CASAGGSNQPQHF. CDR3 sequence (DNA): TGTGCCAGCGCAGGGGGAAGCAATCAGCCCCAGCATTTT. The gene calls are TRBV19 and TRBJ1-5; 7 positions agree with TRBD1. Trimming at V came to 9 bases and at J to 1 base, leaving 3 bases not matched to a gene. Germline V gives CDR1 LNHDA, CDR2 SQIVND (reference sequence). The CDR3 is made up of 13 amino acids.

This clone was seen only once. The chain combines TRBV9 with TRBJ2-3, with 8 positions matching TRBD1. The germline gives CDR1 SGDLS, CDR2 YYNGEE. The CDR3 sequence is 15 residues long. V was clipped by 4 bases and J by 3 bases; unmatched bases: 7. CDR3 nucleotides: TGTGCCAGCAGCTCGCGGACAGGGTCGACAGATACGCAGTATTTT. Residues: CASSSRTGSTDTQYF.

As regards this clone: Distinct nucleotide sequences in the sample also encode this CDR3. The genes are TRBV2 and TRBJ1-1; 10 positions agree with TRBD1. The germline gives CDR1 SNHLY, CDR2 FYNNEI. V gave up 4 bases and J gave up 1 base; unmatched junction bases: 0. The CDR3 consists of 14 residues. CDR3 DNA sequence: TGTGCCAGCAGTGGACAGGGGGCGAACACTGAAGCTTTCTTT. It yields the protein CASSGQGANTEAFF. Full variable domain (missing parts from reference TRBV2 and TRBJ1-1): EPEVTQTPSHQVTQMGQEVILRCVPISNHLYFYWYRQILGQKVEFLVSFYNNEISEKSEIFDDQFSVERPDGSNFTLKIRSTKLEDSAMYFCASSGQGANTEAFFGQGTRLTVV.

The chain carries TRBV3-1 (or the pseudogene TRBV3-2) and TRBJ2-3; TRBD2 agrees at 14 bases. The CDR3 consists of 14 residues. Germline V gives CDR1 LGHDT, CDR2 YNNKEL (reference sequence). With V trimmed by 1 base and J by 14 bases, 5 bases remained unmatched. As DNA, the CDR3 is TGTGCCAGCAGCCAAGGACTAGCGGGGGGGCCGAGGTATTTT. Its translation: CASSQGLAGGPRYF.

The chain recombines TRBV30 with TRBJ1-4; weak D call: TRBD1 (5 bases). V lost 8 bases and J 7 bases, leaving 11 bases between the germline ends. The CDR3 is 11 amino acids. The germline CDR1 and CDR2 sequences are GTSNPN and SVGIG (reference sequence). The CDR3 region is CATGDGEKLFF. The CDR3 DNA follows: TGTGCCACGGGGGACGGTGAAAAACTGTTTTTT.

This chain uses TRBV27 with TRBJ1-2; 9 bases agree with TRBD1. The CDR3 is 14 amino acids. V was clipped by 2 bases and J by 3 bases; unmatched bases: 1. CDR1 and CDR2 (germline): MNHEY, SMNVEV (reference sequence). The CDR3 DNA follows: TGTGCCAGCAGTTTACGGACAGGGGACTATGGCTACACCTTC. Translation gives CASSLRTGDYGYTF.

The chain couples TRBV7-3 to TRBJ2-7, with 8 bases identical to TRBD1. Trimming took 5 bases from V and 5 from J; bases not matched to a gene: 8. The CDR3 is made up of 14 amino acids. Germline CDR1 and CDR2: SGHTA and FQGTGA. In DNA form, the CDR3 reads TGTGCCAGCAGCCCAGGGACAGGTAACAACGAGCAGTACTTC. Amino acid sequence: CASSPGTGNNEQYF.

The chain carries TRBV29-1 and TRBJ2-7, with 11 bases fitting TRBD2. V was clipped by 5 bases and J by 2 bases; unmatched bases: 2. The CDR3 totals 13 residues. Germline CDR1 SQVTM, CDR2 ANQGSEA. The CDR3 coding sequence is TGCAGCGTTACGACTAGCGGGACCTACGAGCAGTACTTC. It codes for CSVTTSGTYEQYF.

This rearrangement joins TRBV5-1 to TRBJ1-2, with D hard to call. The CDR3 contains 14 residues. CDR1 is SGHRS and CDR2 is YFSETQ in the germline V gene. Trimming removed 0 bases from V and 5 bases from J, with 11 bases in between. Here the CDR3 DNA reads TGCGCCAGCAGCTTGGTTTCGGGTGAATATGGCTACACCTTC. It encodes CASSLVSGEYGYTF.

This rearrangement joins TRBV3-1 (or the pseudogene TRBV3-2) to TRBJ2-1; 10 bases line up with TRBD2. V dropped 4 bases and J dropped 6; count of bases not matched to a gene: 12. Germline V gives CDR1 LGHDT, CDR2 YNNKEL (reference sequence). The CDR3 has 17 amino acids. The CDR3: CASSPYGLAGGTNEQFF. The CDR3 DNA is TGTGCCAGCAGCCCATATGGCTTAGCGGGGGGTACCAATGAGCAGTTCTTC.

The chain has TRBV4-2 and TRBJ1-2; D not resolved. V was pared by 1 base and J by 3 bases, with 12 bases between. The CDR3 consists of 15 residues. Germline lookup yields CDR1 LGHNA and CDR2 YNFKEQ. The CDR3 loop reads CASSQASSLDYGYTF. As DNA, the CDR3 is TGTGCCAGCAGCCAAGCCTCGAGCCTGGACTATGGCTACACCTTC.

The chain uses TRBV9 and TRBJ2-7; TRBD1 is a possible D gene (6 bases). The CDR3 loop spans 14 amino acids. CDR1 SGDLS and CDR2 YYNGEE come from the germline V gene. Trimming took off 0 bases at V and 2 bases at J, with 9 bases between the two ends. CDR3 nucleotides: TGTGCCAGCAGCGTAGGGACAGAGACCTACGAGCAGTACTTC. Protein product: CASSVGTETYEQYF.

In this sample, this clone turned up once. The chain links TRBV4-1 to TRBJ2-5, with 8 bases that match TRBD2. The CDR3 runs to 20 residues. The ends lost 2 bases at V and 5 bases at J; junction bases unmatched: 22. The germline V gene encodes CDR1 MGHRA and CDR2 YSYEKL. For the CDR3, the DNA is TGCGCCAGCAGCCAAAGGGAACCGATAGCCCCAGCGGGGGTAAGGGAGACCCAGTACTTC. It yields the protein CASSQREPIAPAGVRETQYF.

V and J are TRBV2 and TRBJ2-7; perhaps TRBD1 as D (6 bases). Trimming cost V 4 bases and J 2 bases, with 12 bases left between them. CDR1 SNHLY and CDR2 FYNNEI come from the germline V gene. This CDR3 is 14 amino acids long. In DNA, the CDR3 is TGTGCCAGCAGTGCCAACAGGGCCGCCTACGAGCAGTACTTC. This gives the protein CASSANRAAYEQYF.

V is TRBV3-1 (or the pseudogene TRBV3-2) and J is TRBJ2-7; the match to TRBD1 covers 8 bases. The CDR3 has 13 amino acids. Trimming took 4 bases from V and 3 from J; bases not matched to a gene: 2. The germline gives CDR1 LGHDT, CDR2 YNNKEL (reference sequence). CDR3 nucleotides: TGTGCCAGCAGCCCCGGGACAGGCTACGAGCAGTACTTC. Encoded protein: CASSPGTGYEQYF.

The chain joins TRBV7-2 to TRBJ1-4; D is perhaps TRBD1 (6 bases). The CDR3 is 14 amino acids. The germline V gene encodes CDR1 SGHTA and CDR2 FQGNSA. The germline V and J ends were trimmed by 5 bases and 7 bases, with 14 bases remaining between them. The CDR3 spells CASSPQGIGEKLFF. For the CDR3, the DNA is TGTGCCAGCAGCCCGCAGGGGATCGGTGAAAAACTGTTTTTT.